The source of this TCR beta chain is a study of T-cell reconstitution after alpha-beta-depleted transplantation in children. Unique molecular identifiers were incorporated into the prepared TCRbeta library. TCRdb re-analysed the PCR reads in MiXCR, keeping a single row per CDR3 protein. Here the sample spans approximately 340,000 distinct CDR3 sequences, approximately 10% being singletons. This material consisted of PBMCs from the stem cell graft donor, taken from the stem cell graft. The receptor comes from a human donor who donated a stem cell graft to a child with acute lymphoblastic leukemia.

The CDR3 protein is CASSSGLWGIQYF. For the CDR3, the DNA is TGCGCCAGCAGTAGCGGTCTCTGGGGCATTCAGTACTTC. The chain combines TRBV4-3 with TRBJ2-4; perhaps TRBD2 as D (6 bases). V was trimmed by 6 bases and J by 9 bases, leaving 15 bases between them. There are 13 residues in the CDR3. CDR1 LGHNA and CDR2 YSLEER come from the germline V gene.